This T cell receptor beta chain originates from a study of blood T cell repertoires in COVID-19. Produced via immunoSEQ multiplex PCR; TCRdb's table is partial and in-frame only. The table has about 200,000 clones, 80% seen once. This CDR3 has 15 residues. V lost 0 bases and J lost 6; bases outside the gene matches: 3. The germline V gene has CDR1 SGDLS and CDR2 YYNGEE. The sequencing sample was made of peripheral blood. This chain joins TRBV9 and TRBJ2-1; 10 nucleotides agree with TRBD2. The sequence was collected from a man in his sixties with acute or convalescent COVID-19. CDR3 region: CASSVVASGSNEQFF. In nucleotides, the CDR3 is TGTGCCAGCAGCGTAGTAGCTAGCGGGAGCAATGAGCAGTTCTTC.